The sequence of this T cell receptor beta chain was determined in a study of CD8 T cells in Susac syndrome (dated by TCRdb to the late 2010s). Context from the whole study: The study used repertoire sequencing to test whether antigen drove CD8+ T cell activation and differentiation in Susac syndrome. What the study reported, not specific to this receptor: The number of individuals in the TCR sequencing and HLA analysis was acknowledged as relatively small.

RNA was extracted using the RNeasy kit, and about 0.5 to 1 ug of the RNA was reverse transcribed with random hexamers. The immunoSEQ multiplex PCR assay, which covers 54 Vbeta and 13 Jbeta segments, was used to amplify TCR beta CDR3 regions. PCR amplification bias was corrected by using a synthetic template baseline for primer optimization and computational correction. Per the source publication's procedure: Reads were annotated to V, D and J genes according to IMGT and were analyzed with immunoSEQ Analyzer, with only productive sequences retained. To calculate clonality, Shannon entropy was normalized by log2 of the number of productive unique sequences and then subtracted from one. Public and private clones were assessed among the 100 most prevalent clones of each patient and control. Clones were defined as Susac-specific if absent from the healthy and MS cohorts, from roughly 1,100 published viral clones and from other ImmuneACCESS disease sequences. TCRdb's own reprocessing of the public reads used fastp at Q25 and MiXCR and kept productive beta chains. Merged by CDR3 protein, the rows form single entries marked with the most common genes and DNA. These V and J calls are TCRdb output, not the study's own analysis. The table for this sample lists around 160,000 distinct CDR3 sequences; around 93% of them were counted only once. 0.12% to 0.15% of the sample belongs to the ten largest clones.

The germline V gene supplies CDR1 MNHEY and CDR2 SVGEGT. V is cut by 6 bases and J by 6 bases, and the space between the germline ends is 13 bases. From the cysteine through the phenylalanine, the CDR3 covers 13 amino acids. Of all the DNA, just the CDR3 is kept, 39 bases in frame from base 1. Points on this clonotype: Its antigen remains undetermined. One base away there is no much larger clone; base qualities are not given.

Peripheral blood CD8+ and CD4+ T cells from healthy donors, Susac syndrome patients and multiple sclerosis patients were profiled using high-throughput TCR beta sequencing. Healthy donors were included as age- and sex-matched controls. Bulk CD8+ and CD4+ T cells were purified by magnetic negative isolation, while CD8+ TEMRA cells were enriched using FACS. Blood was collected in EDTA tubes and processed within 24 hours, with PBMCs isolated through density gradient centrifugation. PBMCs intended for TCR sequencing were cryopreserved in liquid nitrogen and thawed later in a water bath at 37 degrees C. Purity of sorted or isolated CD4+, CD8+ and CD8+ TEMRA cells was at least 90%.

The receptor was isolated from a human donor in good health. The sample taken for sequencing was CD4+ T cells from PBMCs. The rearrangement combines TRBV6-2 or TRBV6-3 with TRBJ2-3; 5 matching bases give a weak D call of TRBD2. The DNA sequence reads TGTGCCAGCAGCGGTAGGACTCCCGATACGCAGTATTTT. This codes for CASSGRTPDTQYF.